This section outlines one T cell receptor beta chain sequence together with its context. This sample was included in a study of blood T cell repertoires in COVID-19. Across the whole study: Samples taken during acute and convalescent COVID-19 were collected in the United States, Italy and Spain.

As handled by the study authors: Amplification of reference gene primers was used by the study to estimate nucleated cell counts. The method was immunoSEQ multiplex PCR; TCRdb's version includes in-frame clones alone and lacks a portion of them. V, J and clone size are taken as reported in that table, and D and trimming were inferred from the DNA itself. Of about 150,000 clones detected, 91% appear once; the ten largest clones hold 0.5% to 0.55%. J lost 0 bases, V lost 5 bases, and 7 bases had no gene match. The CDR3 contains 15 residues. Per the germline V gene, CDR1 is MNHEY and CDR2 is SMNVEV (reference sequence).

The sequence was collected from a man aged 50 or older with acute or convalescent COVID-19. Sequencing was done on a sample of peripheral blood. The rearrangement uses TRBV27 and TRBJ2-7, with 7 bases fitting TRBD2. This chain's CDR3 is CASSRGDQYSYEQYF. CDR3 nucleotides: TGTGCCAGCAGTCGGGGGGACCAATACTCCTACGAGCAGTACTTC.